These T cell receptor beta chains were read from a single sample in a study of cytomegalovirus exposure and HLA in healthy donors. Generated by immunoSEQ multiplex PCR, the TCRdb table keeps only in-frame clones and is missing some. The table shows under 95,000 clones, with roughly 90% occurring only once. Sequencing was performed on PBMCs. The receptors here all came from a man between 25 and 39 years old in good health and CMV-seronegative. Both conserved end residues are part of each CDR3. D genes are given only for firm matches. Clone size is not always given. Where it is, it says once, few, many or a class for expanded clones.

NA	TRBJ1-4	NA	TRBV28	TGTGCCAGCGAGGTTTCGCGGGGGGAAAAACTGTTTTTT	CASEVSRGEKLFF
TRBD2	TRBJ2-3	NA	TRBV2	TGTGCCAGCAGGGAGACTAGCGGGGGATATACGCAGTATTTT	CASRETSGGYTQYF
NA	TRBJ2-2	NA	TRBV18	TGTGCCAGCTCACCGAACAGGAACACCGGGGAGCTGTTTTTT	CASSPNRNTGELFF
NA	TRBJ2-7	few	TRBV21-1	TGTGCCAGCAGCAAACACGGACTCCCTCGGTACGAGCAGTACTTC	CASSKHGLPRYEQYF
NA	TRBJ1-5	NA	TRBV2	TGTGCCAGCAGTGAAGCGCTTCGTCGGCAGCCCCAGCATTTT	CASSEALRRQPQHF
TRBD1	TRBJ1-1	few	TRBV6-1	TGTGCCAGCAGCGGACAGGAGGACACTGAAGCTTTCTTT	CASSGQEDTEAFF
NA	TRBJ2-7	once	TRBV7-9	TGTGCCAGCAGCCTCACGACAGGCGAAGGGGAGCAGTACTTC	CASSLTTGEGEQYF
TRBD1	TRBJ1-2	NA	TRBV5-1	TGCGCCAGCACATTCGAAACAGGGGTGAACTATGGCTACACCTTC	CASTFETGVNYGYTF
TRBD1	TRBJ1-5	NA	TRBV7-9	TGTGCCAGCAGCCCACAGGGGAACAATCAGCCCCAGCATTTT	CASSPQGNNQPQHF
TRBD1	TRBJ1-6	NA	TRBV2	TGTGCCAGCAATCAGGGGGCGAGTTCACCCCTCCACTTT	CASNQGASSPLHF
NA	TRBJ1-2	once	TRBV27	TGTGCCAGCACCCTTAAACAGGGACCGTATGGCTACACCTTC	CASTLKQGPYGYTF
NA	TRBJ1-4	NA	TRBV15	TGTGCCACCGCGGACGCAGGGGCTAATGAAAAACTGTTTTTT	CATADAGANEKLFF
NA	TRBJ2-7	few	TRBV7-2	TGTGCCAGCAGCTTAGCGGGGCAGGGCCGGCAGTACTTC	CASSLAGQGRQYF